This T cell receptor beta chain was retrieved from a study of control samples from healthy donors and cancer patients. The germline V and J ends were trimmed by 4 bases and 8 bases, with 19 bases remaining between them. The germline gives CDR1 SGHRS, CDR2 YFSETQ. This CDR3 comprises 15 residues. Clones were sequenced by immunoSEQ multiplex PCR, and TCRdb holds only the in-frame ones, with some missing. The sample lists 250,000 to 300,000 clones; roughly 80% were seen once. Sequences were obtained from PBMCs. The rearrangement uses TRBV5-1 and TRBJ2-1, with D unresolved. The TCR sequence derives from a woman aged 55 to 70 with lung cancer. The CDR3 protein is CASSPLGQRGDEQFF. The CDR3 DNA reads TGCGCCAGCAGCCCACTGGGCCAGAGAGGCGATGAGCAGTTCTTC.